This paragraph covers one TCR beta chain sequence. The clone's antigen remains unknown. Qualities for individual bases were not recorded, and no much larger clone is one base off. The source of the sample is a study of untreated major depressive disorder (dated by TCRdb to 2016 to 2018). With respect to the entire study: The study was a cross-sectional case-control comparison of T cell phenotype and TCR repertoire between antidepressant-free major depressive disorder patients and individually matched non-depressed controls. The TCRbeta sequencing followed up on differences in Vbeta 5.1, Vbeta 11 and Vbeta 22 usage that flow cytometry had shown in the whole cohort.

Study-wide findings and limitations: Higher TRBV05-01 (Vbeta 5.1) usage among CD4+ T cells of depressed patients compared with controls was confirmed by sequencing, with p = 0.040 in a one-tailed test. In the sequencing data, TRBV25-01 and TRBV02-01 usage matched the flow-cytometry pattern but was not statistically significant. In every sequenced subject, all of the top five TRBV05-01 clones were private clones. Because of the strict matching and exclusion criteria, the study sample was comparatively small, which limits how generalizable the findings are. The sequencing comparisons used one-tailed planned tests on only three preselected Vbeta families.

The Qiagen DNeasy Blood and Tissue Kit was used to extract total genomic DNA from the purified CD4+ T cells. Using immunoSEQ immunosequencing protocols, the TCRbeta CDR3 region, as defined by IMGT, was amplified and sequenced. From the authors' description of their analysis: Raw sequence data were preprocessed by the immunoSEQ service for PCR and sequencing error correction. The sequence data were loaded into the immunoSEQ Analyzer and then analyzed further using VDJtools v1.0.7. The paired Wilcoxon signed-rank test was applied to assess differences between patients and controls. TCRdb provides this immuneACCESS table in a form limited to in-frame rearrangements. Some clones are lacking; in checked studies, under half of them reflect an unresolved V gene, and why the rest are absent is not known. That table furnishes V, J and clone size, whereas the DNA furnished D and trimming. The sample table records around 13,000 clones; over 90% of these occur just once. The leading ten clones occupy about 0.86% of the sample.

Each depressed patient was pairwise matched to a non-depressed control for sex, age, current smoking status and body mass index. Every participant in the study was of European descent. To qualify, patients needed a DSM-IV diagnosis of major depressive disorder plus a Hamilton Rating Scale for Depression score of 18 or higher. Before enrollment, patients had taken no psychiatric medication, antidepressants included, for at least 8 weeks. Depression severity ranging from moderate to severe was represented among patients. All participants were excluded for major medical conditions, Axis I/II comorbidities, regular medication or illicit drug use, or drinking over 100 g alcohol weekly. From each participant, about 30 ml of peripheral blood was collected into EDTA tubes. CD4+ T cells were purified from thawed PBMCs by magnetic negative selection with the BD IMag Human CD4 T Lymphocyte Enrichment Set. A purity of approximately 95% was typically achieved with the CD4+ enrichment method, as confirmed by flow cytometry. TCRbeta sequencing was performed on a subgroup of five case-control pairs selected blind to chemokine receptor expression and flow-cytometric repertoire skewing results. Every blood sample was taken in the morning at 8:00 a.m., after which PBMCs were separated out using Ficoll-Hypaque gradient centrifugation. PBMCs were cryopreserved by gradual cooling to -80 degrees C and were kept in liquid nitrogen until assay.

The germline V gene yields MNHNS for CDR1 and SASEGT for CDR2. V and J are truncated by 2 bases and 1 base respectively, leaving an intervening sequence of 5 bases. Including the terminal cysteine and phenylalanine, the CDR3 comprises 14 residues. Just CDR3 DNA is preserved here, 42 bases in frame from base 1. The V and J genes are TRBV6-1 and TRBJ2-2; no D gene can be assigned with confidence. This TCR was sampled from a man under 40 with major depressive disorder. Sequenced input: CD4+ T cells from PBMCs. The DNA is as follows: TGTGCCAGCAGTGAATGGGTGAACACCGGGGAGCTGTTTTTT. This is translated as CASSEWVNTGELFF.